These 27 T cell receptor beta chains were all obtained from the same sample, sequenced in a study of identical twins' blood T cells. TCRdb recomputed calls from the 5' RACE reads with MiXCR, one row per CDR3 protein. The sample carries a few hundred thousand distinct CDR3 sequences, under 30% recorded once. Material: PBMCs. These receptors originate from a woman aged 18 to 55 in good health.

This clonotype has just a few counts. This chain connects TRBV6-2 or TRBV6-3 to TRBJ2-3; D not certain. The V gene lost 10 bases and the J gene lost 0 bases, with 14 bases spanning the gap. Germline-derived CDR1 and CDR2 are MNHEY and SVGEGT. The CDR3 spans 14 residues. Here the CDR3 reads CAISRGPSTDTQYF. The CDR3 coding sequence is TGTGCCATTTCGCGAGGACCTAGCACAGATACGCAGTATTTT.

This clonotype was detected a few times. The chain is built from TRBV2 and TRBJ1-2; maybe TRBD1 (6 bases). The length of the CDR3 is 12 residues. Germline V gene lookup returns CDR1 SNHLY and CDR2 FYNNEI. The V end lost 10 bases, the J end lost 2 bases, and 11 bases lay between the germline ends. The CDR3 here is CANLTGNYGYTF. CDR3 bases: TGTGCCAACTTGACAGGCAACTATGGCTACACCTTC.

This chain uses TRBV19 with TRBJ2-1; D is possibly TRBD1 (6 bases). The germline V gene encodes CDR1 LNHDA and CDR2 SQIVND (reference sequence). This CDR3 has 13 residues. The ends were cut back, 7 bases at V and 3 bases at J, with 10 bases in the middle. CDR3 bases: TGTGCCAGTAACGGACAGCTCTACAATGAGCAGTTCTTC. Translated, it gives CASNGQLYNEQFF.

This clonotype turned up a few times. The chain carries TRBV2 and TRBJ1-6; no definite D call. The germline gives CDR1 SNHLY, CDR2 FYNNEI. This CDR3 is 12 amino acids long. V dropped 3 bases and J dropped 12 bases, with 9 bases sitting between them. CDR3 DNA: TGTGCCAGCAGTGAGTGGAATCAACCCCTCCACTTT. Amino acid sequence: CASSEWNQPLHF.

This clonotype was seen a few times. The chain carries TRBV20-1 and TRBJ2-1; D remains unclear. Germline lookup yields CDR1 DFQATT and CDR2 SNEGSKA (reference sequence). The CDR3 sequence is 17 residues long. Trimming stripped 2 bases from V and 6 bases from J, with 23 bases between. The CDR3 sequence is CSARSRRGNELLNEQFF. Here the CDR3 DNA reads TGCAGTGCTAGATCCCGGCGTGGGAACGAATTACTCAATGAGCAGTTCTTC.

CDR3 sequence (DNA): TGCAGCGCGGGTTCAGTGTACAATGAGCAGTTCTTC. Residues: CSAGSVYNEQFF. The rearrangement links TRBV29-1 to TRBJ2-1; D gene uncertain. Germline lookup yields CDR1 SQVTM and CDR2 ANQGSEA. The CDR3 runs to 12 residues. V was trimmed by 7 bases and J by 4 bases, leaving 11 bases between them.

With respect to this clonotype: The junction departs from the called germline gene at one end, perhaps through a read error. J is TRBJ1-1 and V is TRBV7-7, with 7 bases aligning to TRBD1. Germline lookup yields CDR1 SSHAT and CDR2 FNYEAQ (reference sequence). The CDR3 covers 13 residues. DNA of the CDR3: TGTGCTAGCAGCGTCGACAGGGATGCGGAAGCTTTCTTT. Translation: CASSVDRDAEAFF. The variable domain in full, with the rest retrieved from reference TRBV7-7 and TRBJ1-1, is GAGVSQSPRYKVTKRGQDVTLRCDPISSHATLYWYQQALGQGPEFLTYFNYEAQPDKSGLPSDRFSAERPEGSISTLTIQRTEQRDSAMYRCASSVDRDAEAFFGQGTRLTVV.

V usage is TRBV6-5 and J usage is TRBJ1-1; D unclear. Deletions cut 8 bases from V and 0 bases from J, with 10 bases between. The CDR3 covers 13 residues. Germline CDR1 and CDR2: MNHEY and SVGAGI. In nucleotides, the CDR3 is TGTGCCAGCGGCTACAGCTTGAACACTGAAGCTTTCTTT. This encodes CASGYSLNTEAFF.

Turning to this clonotype: A much larger clone differs by one base, so this may be a read error. The chain recombines TRBV7-6 with TRBJ1-1, with 8 nucleotides matching TRBD1. This CDR3 contains 14 residues. Germline CDR1 SGHVS, CDR2 FNYEAQ. CDR3: CANSSTGVNTEAFF. The CDR3, as DNA: TGTGCCAACAGCTCGACAGGGGTGAACACTGAAGCTTTCTTT.

The sample holds a few counts of this clonotype. The chain joins TRBV6-2 or TRBV6-3 to TRBJ2-3, with a weak D call TRBD2 (5 bases). The V end lost 6 bases, the J end lost 6 bases, and 16 bases lay between the germline ends. The CDR3 is made up of 14 amino acids. Germline V gives CDR1 MNHEY, CDR2 SVGEGT. CDR3 loop: CASRRSGSSDTQYF. The CDR3 DNA sequence: TGTGCCAGCAGGAGGAGCGGTTCTAGTGATACGCAGTATTTT.

V usage is TRBV12-3 or TRBV12-4 and J usage is TRBJ2-2; TRBD1 aligns across 8 bases. CDR3 length equals 16 residues. V lost 4 bases and J lost 4; bases outside the gene matches: 8. For the CDR3, the DNA is TGTGCCAGCAGTTCCCGATGGACAGGGACCACCGGGGAGCTGTTTTTT. Translated: CASSSRWTGTTGELFF.

The J gene is TRBJ2-3, the V gene TRBV24-1; the match to TRBD1 covers 8 bases. Germline CDR1 and CDR2: KGHDR and SFDVKD. V trimming: 3 bases; J trimming: 5 bases; junction bases outside the gene matches: 6. The CDR3 sequence is 15 residues long. The CDR3 DNA is TGTGCCACCAGTGATCCCACCGGGACAGGAGATACGCAGTATTTT. It is translated as CATSDPTGTGDTQYF.

This clonotype was seen only a few times. The V and J genes are TRBV5-7 and TRBJ1-2; no reliable D call. TRBV5-7 is an ORF, and what it does is uncertain. CDR3 length: 14 amino acids. Deletions cut 5 bases from V and 6 bases from J, with 17 bases between. CDR3 protein: CASSSIGKVNGYTF. The DNA of the CDR3 is TGTGCCAGCAGTTCGATCGGGAAAGTCAATGGCTACACCTTC.

The chain employs TRBV12-3 or TRBV12-4 and TRBJ2-3, with 8 bases fitting TRBD2. The junction had 3 bases not matched to a gene; V was cut back by 1 base and J by 6 bases. CDR3 length: 14 amino acids. Written as DNA, the CDR3 is TGTGCCAGCAGTTTAGTCGCTAGCGGGGATACGCAGTATTTT. It specifies CASSLVASGDTQYF.

About this clonotype: This may arise from a read error, as a much more abundant clone is one base away. J is TRBJ1-1 and V is TRBV6-6; D is perhaps TRBD1 (5 bases). The CDR3 is made up of 12 amino acids. Germline V lookup: CDR1 MNHNY, CDR2 SVGAGI (reference sequence). The CDR3 DNA is TGTACCAGCAGTTCCTTCACAGCAGGGGCTTTCTTT. It codes for CTSSSFTAGAFF.

The J gene is TRBJ1-6, the V gene TRBV6-5; weak D call: TRBD1 (5 bases). In germline, CDR1 is MNHEY, CDR2 SVGAGI. V shed 5 bases and J shed 6 bases, with 14 bases lying between them. The CDR3 totals 15 residues. DNA of the CDR3: TGTGCCAGCAGTCCGGGGACGGGATTTAATTCACCCCTCCACTTT. Its translation is CASSPGTGFNSPLHF.

The V gene is TRBV29-1, the J gene TRBJ2-7; 7 bases match TRBD2. Germline V lookup: CDR1 SQVTM, CDR2 ANQGSEA. J lost 3 bases, V lost 3 bases, and 5 bases had no gene match. The length of the CDR3 is 13 residues. CDR3 DNA sequence: TGCAGCGTTGAGCTAGCGGAGCGCTACGAGCAGTACTTC. Its translation: CSVELAERYEQYF.

J is TRBJ1-1 and V is TRBV7-8; D is perhaps TRBD1 (6 bases). The germline V gene has CDR1 SGHVS and CDR2 FQNEAQ. This CDR3 has 13 amino acids. Trimming removed 5 bases from V and 6 bases from J, with 13 bases in between. The CDR3 here is CASSPRRGPEAFF. The DNA for the CDR3 is TGTGCCAGCAGCCCGCGCAGGGGTCCTGAAGCTTTCTTT.

This clonotype was recorded a few times. The V and J genes are TRBV5-1 and TRBJ2-1; D may be TRBD1 or TRBD2 (6 bases each). CDR1 SGHRS and CDR2 YFSETQ come from the germline V gene. The CDR3 totals 14 residues. V shed 3 bases and J shed 9 bases, with 16 bases lying between them. CDR3 nucleotide sequence: TGCGCCAGCAGCTCATACCCACAGGGAGGTGAGCAGTTCTTC. Residues: CASSSYPQGGEQFF.

This clonotype was seen a few times. V and J are TRBV12-5 and TRBJ2-3; TRBD2 agrees at 11 bases. The germline V gene encodes CDR1 LGHNT and CDR2 FRNRAP. This CDR3 comprises 16 residues. The trim removed 4 bases at V and 2 bases at J, leaving 5 bases unmatched. This chain's CDR3 is CASGWGTSGNTDTQYF. DNA for the CDR3: TGTGCTAGTGGTTGGGGGACTAGCGGAAACACAGATACGCAGTATTTT.

This clonotype has more than one count but fewer than ten. The chain recombines TRBV2 with TRBJ2-7; no clear D. With 6 bases removed from V and 3 bases from J, the gap between germline ends came to 9 bases. Per germline, CDR1 SNHLY and CDR2 FYNNEI. The CDR3 runs 12 residues. The CDR3 nucleotides are TGTGCCAGCAGGAGAGAGGACTACGAGCAGTACTTC. Protein sequence: CASRREDYEQYF.

This clonotype occurred a few times. A read error may explain this, as a much larger clone is one base away. This chain joins TRBV20-1 and TRBJ1-2, with D possibly being TRBD1 (6 bases). Trimming shortened V by 1 base and J by 4 bases, and 7 bases separated the two germline ends. This CDR3 is built from 12 residues. Germline V CDR1 and CDR2: DFQATT, SNEGSKA (reference sequence). Written as DNA, the CDR3 is TGCAGTGCTAGAGGGACAGTCTATGGCTACACCTTC. It specifies CSARGTVYGYTF.

The chain is built from TRBV7-9 and TRBJ1-4; no firm D call. The germline CDR1 and CDR2 sequences are SEHNR and FQNEAQ (reference sequence). This CDR3 comprises 13 residues. Trimming took 3 bases from V and 8 from J, leaving 10 bases between them. This CDR3 is CASSLGISEKLFF. The CDR3 DNA reads as TGTGCCAGCAGCTTGGGGATATCGGAAAAACTGTTTTTT.

A remark on this clonotype: One end of the junction does not line up with germline, which may come from a read error. The chain links TRBV4-1 to TRBJ2-2; TRBD1 aligns across 9 bases. From germline, CDR1 is MGHRA and CDR2 YSYEKL. The CDR3 spans 15 residues. DNA of the CDR3: TGCGCCGGCAGCCAAGGGACAGGGAGCACCGGGGAGCTGTTTTTT. This codes for CAGSQGTGSTGELFF.

This clonotype was detected only a few times. The CDR3 loop reads CASSHWGTGWRAFF. CDR3 DNA sequence: TGTGCCAGCAGCCATTGGGGCACGGGCTGGAGAGCTTTCTTT. The chain joins TRBV5-4 to TRBJ1-1; D may be TRBD1 (5 bases). CDR3 size: 14 residues. Per the germline V gene, CDR1 is SGHNT and CDR2 is YYREEE (reference sequence). The V gene lost 4 bases and the J gene lost 10 bases, with 20 bases spanning the gap.

This clonotype was seen a handful of times. This sequence joins TRBV20-1 and TRBJ2-1; D possibly corresponds to TRBD2 (6 bases). This CDR3 spans 15 amino acids. The germline V and J ends were trimmed by 0 bases and 3 bases, with 12 bases remaining between them. Germline V gene data show CDR1 as DFQATT and CDR2 as SNEGSKA (reference sequence). CDR3: CSARERVADYNEQFF. CDR3 nucleotide sequence: TGCAGTGCTAGAGAACGGGTAGCGGACTACAATGAGCAGTTCTTC.

On this clonotype itself: Its ends do not fully match the called genes, so a read error is possible. The V call is TRBV29-1, the J call TRBJ2-2; either TRBD1 or TRBD2 may supply D (5 bases each). The CDR3 is 15 residues long. In germline, CDR1 is SQVTM, CDR2 ANQGSEA. DNA of the CDR3: TGCAGCGTTGAGCCAATGCTAGCTGGGACCGGGAAGCTGTTTTTT. Encoded protein: CSVEPMLAGTGKLFF.